This record covers a single T cell receptor (beta chain). Antigen: not known. The data originate from a study of T cell repertoires in cytomegalovirus infection. Study-level background: Signatures in public TCR beta sequences pointed to both CMV infection and matching HLA type. Whole-study findings and limits: Carriers of CMV and the relevant HLA type were discriminated by public TCR beta frequency. CMV-specific TCR beta clonotypes restricted by HLA-C dominated the ex vivo response.

A single record per CDR3 protein comes from TCRdb applying MiXCR to the reads. Here the sample spans about 97,000 distinct CDR3 sequences, 16% being singletons. Germline-derived CDR1 and CDR2 are MDHEN and SYDVKM. V dropped 8 bases and J dropped 6 bases, with 7 bases sitting between them. The CDR3 covers 11 residues. The chain links TRBV28 to TRBJ2-2; possibly TRBD1 for D (5 bases). The sequence derives from a human donor in good health (CMV status not recorded). Some clones in this sample may be carry-over from other donors' samples. Material for sequencing was PBMCs. The CDR3 region has the DNA TGTGCCAGCGGGGCCCCCGGGGAGCTGTTTTTT. Translation gives CASGAPGELFF.